These 32 T cell receptor beta chains were sequenced from one sample in a study of cytomegalovirus exposure and HLA in healthy donors. Primers: 60 Vbeta forward and 13 Jbeta reverse. The data were produced by immunoSEQ multiplex PCR, yet TCRdb's version contains in-frame clones alone and is incomplete. The table lists tens of thousands of clones. The sample comprised PBMCs. These receptors were obtained from a woman in her 30s in good health and CMV-seropositive.

The J gene is TRBJ1-3, the V gene TRBV10-3, with D unresolved. The CDR3 runs to 13 residues. Germline CDR1 and CDR2: ENHRY and SYGVKD. The germline V and J ends were trimmed by 2 bases and 3 bases, with 5 bases remaining between them. The CDR3 sequence: CAISEESGNTIYF. The CDR3 region has the DNA TGTGCCATCAGTGAGGAGAGTGGAAACACCATATATTTT.

This chain uses TRBV28 with TRBJ1-2, with D possibly matching TRBD1 (5 bases). Trimming shortened V by 4 bases and J by 5 bases, and 17 bases separated the two germline ends. Looked up from germline, CDR1 is MDHEN and CDR2 is SYDVKM. The CDR3 covers 15 residues. The CDR3 DNA sequence: TGTGCCAGCAGTTCAGGGAGGGTATGGAGGTATGGCTACACCTTC. Encoded protein: CASSSGRVWRYGYTF.

The rearrangement joins TRBV5-6 to TRBJ2-7; 7 bases fit TRBD2. The CDR3 has 15 residues. In germline, CDR1 is SGHDT, CDR2 YYEEEE. The trim removed 4 bases at V and 3 bases at J, leaving 10 bases unmatched. DNA of the CDR3: TGTGCCAGCAGCCATGGTGGGGGGGGACGCTACGAGCAGTACTTC. Its protein product is CASSHGGGGRYEQYF.

The chain links TRBV7-9 to TRBJ2-1; 9 nucleotides line up with TRBD1. This CDR3 spans 15 amino acids. Germline CDR1 is SEHNR and CDR2 is FQNEAQ (reference sequence). Trimming took 4 bases from V and 0 from J; bases not matched to a gene: 1. This CDR3 is CASSSDRGSYNEQFF. The CDR3, as DNA: TGTGCCAGCAGCTCGGACAGGGGCTCCTACAATGAGCAGTTCTTC.

The gene calls are TRBV5-1 and TRBJ2-5; 7 bases fit TRBD1. The CDR3 runs to 13 residues. In germline, CDR1 is SGHRS, CDR2 YFSETQ. The ends lost 2 bases at V and 3 bases at J; junction bases unmatched: 1. CDR3 in DNA: TGCGCCAGCAGCTTTACAGGGGAAGAGACCCAGTACTTC. Its protein is CASSFTGEETQYF.

The V call is TRBV27, the J call TRBJ2-7; a possible D gene is TRBD2 (5 bases). The germline CDR1 and CDR2 sequences are MNHEY and SMNVEV (reference sequence). This CDR3 contains 12 residues. The germline V and J ends were trimmed by 2 bases and 5 bases, with 7 bases remaining between them. The CDR3 spells CASSLPGNEQYF. DNA for the CDR3: TGTGCCAGCAGTTTACCCGGGAACGAGCAGTACTTC.

The chain employs TRBV28 and TRBJ2-1, with TRBD1 identical over 10 bases. CDR1 and CDR2 (germline): MDHEN, SYDVKM. V shed 7 bases and J 11 bases; nucleotides not matched to a gene: 11. The CDR3 runs to 14 residues. The CDR3 spells CASKPGQGTPKQFF. The CDR3 DNA follows: TGTGCCAGCAAGCCGGGACAGGGGACCCCCAAGCAGTTCTTC.

The chain joins TRBV28 to TRBJ1-2; D possibly corresponds to TRBD1 (6 bases). Germline values: CDR1 MDHEN, CDR2 SYDVKM. This CDR3 contains 15 residues. Deletions cut 5 bases from V and 7 bases from J, with 20 bases between. The DNA of the CDR3 is TGTGCCAGCAGTGCCCCCGGGCAGGGGCATGGTGGCTACACCTTC. Protein product: CASSAPGQGHGGYTF.

V gene TRBV11-3 combines with J gene TRBJ2-1; no definite D call. The CDR3 extends over 18 amino acids. Germline assignment: CDR1 SGHNT and CDR2 YENEEA. Trimming took 5 bases from V and 4 from J, leaving 24 bases between them. The CDR3 DNA is TGTGCCAGCAGCGATAGATCAGCATGGGCCAATCCGTACAATGAGCAGTTCTTC. Amino acid sequence: CASSDRSAWANPYNEQFF.

The CDR3 sequence: CASRQGGRETQYF. In DNA, the CDR3 is TGTGCCAGTCGGCAGGGAGGACGAGAGACCCAGTACTTC. The rearrangement links TRBV7-9 to TRBJ2-5, with D tentatively TRBD2 (6 bases). The V gene's germline CDR1 is SEHNR and CDR2 FQNEAQ (reference sequence). The CDR3 length is 13 residues. V was pared by 9 bases and J by 4 bases, with 15 bases between. Drawing the rest from reference TRBV7-9 and TRBJ2-5, the complete variable domain is DTGVSQNPRHKITKRGQNVTFRCDPISEHNRLYWYRQTLGQGPEFLTYFQNEAQLEKSRLLSDRFSAERPKGSFSTLEIQRTEQGDSAMYLCASRQGGRETQYFGPGTRLLVL.

The rearrangement joins TRBV5-1 to TRBJ2-3; the D gene is possibly TRBD2 (6 bases). Germline V gene sequence: CDR1 SGHRS, CDR2 YFSETQ. V was clipped by 1 base and J by 3 bases, with 9 bases between them. The length of the CDR3 is 14 residues. CDR3 DNA: TGCGCCAGCAGCTTGTTGGGGGGAACAGATACGCAGTATTTT. Its translation: CASSLLGGTDTQYF.

This sequence joins TRBV11-2 and TRBJ1-2; 10 bases agree with TRBD1. This CDR3 contains 16 residues. J was trimmed by 3 bases and V by 5 bases; bases with no gene match: 9. Germline CDR1 reads SGHAT; CDR2 reads FQNNGV. The CDR3 here is CASSPETGGTYYGYTF. The DNA for the CDR3 is TGTGCCAGCAGCCCTGAGACAGGGGGCACGTACTATGGCTACACCTTC.

This chain links TRBV5-4 with TRBJ1-2, with TRBD1 identical over 8 bases. CDR1 is SGHNT and CDR2 is YYREEE in the germline V gene (reference sequence). CDR3 length: 16 residues. The J segment lost 0 bases and the V segment lost 2 bases, leaving 6 bases of the junction unmatched. The DNA of the CDR3 is TGTGCCAGCAGCTTCATGGACAGGGCAACTAACTATGGCTACACCTTC. Translating gives CASSFMDRATNYGYTF.

This chain links TRBV5-4 with TRBJ1-1; D is perhaps TRBD1 (5 bases). Per the germline V gene, CDR1 is SGHNT and CDR2 is YYREEE (reference sequence). CDR3 size: 15 residues. Trimming stripped 3 bases from V and 2 bases from J, with 14 bases between. The CDR3 bases are TGTGCCAGCAGCTATAGTAGACAGCTAAACACTGAAGCTTTCTTT. Amino acid sequence: CASSYSRQLNTEAFF.

The chain carries TRBV6-6 and TRBJ1-5; D gene ambiguous. From germline, CDR1 is MNHNY and CDR2 SVGAGI (reference sequence). Trimming shortened V by 9 bases and J by 0 bases, and 6 bases separated the two germline ends. The CDR3 is made up of 12 amino acids. CDR3 in amino acids: CASSVSNQPQHF. In nucleotides, the CDR3 is TGTGCCAGTTCCGTTAGCAATCAGCCCCAGCATTTT.

The J gene is TRBJ2-2, the V gene TRBV14, with 9 positions matching TRBD1. Germline V gene sequence: CDR1 SGHDN, CDR2 FVKESK. The CDR3 consists of 16 residues. The trim removed 4 bases at V and 0 bases at J, leaving 3 bases unmatched. The CDR3 sequence is CASSRRTGANTGELFF. Written as DNA, the CDR3 is TGTGCCAGCAGCCGACGGACAGGGGCGAACACCGGGGAGCTGTTTTTT.

The J gene is TRBJ1-3, the V gene TRBV6-1; D might be TRBD1 (5 bases). The CDR3 runs to 15 residues. Looked up from germline, CDR1 is MNHNS and CDR2 is SASEGT. V lost 5 bases to trimming and J lost 0 bases, with 11 bases between them. For the CDR3, the DNA is TGTGCCAGCAGTTCAGACAGAAGCTCTGGAAACACCATATATTTT. Encoded protein: CASSSDRSSGNTIYF.

V is TRBV6-4 and J is TRBJ2-1, with TRBD2 matching over 9 bases. The CDR3 consists of 14 residues. Germline V gene sequence: CDR1 MRHNA, CDR2 SNTAGT. Trimming at V came to 6 bases and at J to 8 bases, leaving 8 bases not matched to a gene. Here the CDR3 reads CASSEAGGPYEQFF. In nucleotides, the CDR3 is TGTGCCAGCAGCGAGGCGGGGGGGCCGTATGAGCAGTTCTTC.

The chain couples TRBV18 to TRBJ1-5, with a weak D call TRBD1 (6 bases). This CDR3 is 13 amino acids long. Trimming took 3 bases from V and 9 from J, leaving 12 bases between them. Germline V gene data show CDR1 as KGHSH and CDR2 as LQKENI. Here the CDR3 reads CASSPRTDLPQHF. Written as DNA, the CDR3 is TGTGCCAGCTCACCCCGGACAGACCTGCCCCAGCATTTT.

The chain couples TRBV30 to TRBJ1-6, with TRBD1 identical over 7 bases. In germline, CDR1 is GTSNPN, CDR2 SVGIG (reference sequence). J was trimmed by 8 bases and V by 8 bases; bases with no gene match: 6. The CDR3 spans 12 residues. The CDR3 reads CAGDSQHSPLHF. For the CDR3, the DNA is TGTGCCGGGGACAGTCAGCATTCACCCCTCCACTTT.

The V call is TRBV6-6, the J call TRBJ1-3, with D tentatively TRBD1 (6 bases). This CDR3 is 13 amino acids long. The germline V gene encodes CDR1 MNHNY and CDR2 SVGAGI (reference sequence). V lost 7 bases, J lost 7 bases, and 14 bases lay in between. The CDR3 DNA reads as TGTGCCAGCATTCTCCGGCAGGGGAACACCATATATTTT. Its protein is CASILRQGNTIYF.

V usage is TRBV7-8 and J usage is TRBJ1-6, with TRBD1 identical over 7 bases. The CDR3 totals 16 residues. V gave up 5 bases and J gave up 7 bases; unmatched junction bases: 11. Germline CDR1 is SGHVS and CDR2 is FQNEAQ. CDR3 in amino acids: CASSTTRQGANSPLHF. DNA of the CDR3: TGTGCCAGCAGCACGACGAGACAGGGCGCGAATTCACCCCTCCACTTT.

The chain uses TRBV6-1 and TRBJ2-7; D is ambiguous. CDR3 length: 14 amino acids. Trimming left V 6 bases short and J 4 bases short, with 16 bases between. Germline lookup yields CDR1 MNHNS and CDR2 SASEGT. The DNA of the CDR3 is TGTGCCAGCAGGAGGTCTAATGTCATATACGAGCAGTACTTC. This gives the protein CASRRSNVIYEQYF.

V gene TRBV15 combines with J gene TRBJ2-1; 9 nucleotides align to TRBD2. CDR1 and CDR2 (germline): LNHNV, YYDKDF (reference sequence). The CDR3 is made up of 15 amino acids. V gave up 5 bases and J gave up 5 bases; unmatched junction bases: 7. CDR3 sequence: CATSPRLAGNNEQFF. As DNA, the CDR3 is TGTGCCACCAGCCCCCGGCTAGCGGGGAACAATGAGCAGTTCTTC. The full variable domain, in which reference TRBV15 and TRBJ2-1 provide the parts outside the CDR3, is DAMVIQNPRYQVTQFGKPVTLSCSQTLNHNVMYWYQQKSSQAPKLLFHYYDKDFNNEADTPDNFQSRRPNTSFCFLDIRSPGLGDTAMYLCATSPRLAGNNEQFFGPGTRLTVL.

J is TRBJ1-4 and V is TRBV4-2; 8 positions match TRBD1. Germline CDR1 and CDR2: LGHNA and YNFKEQ. This CDR3 has 15 amino acids. The trim removed 1 base at V and 3 bases at J, leaving 1 base unmatched. The CDR3 DNA reads TGTGCCAGCAGCCAAGGGGACAGGTCTAATGAAAAACTGTTTTTT. This translates into CASSQGDRSNEKLFF.

CDR3 sequence: CASSERQGYGYTF. CDR3 sequence (DNA): TGCGCCAGCAGCGAAAGACAGGGCTATGGCTACACCTTC. The J gene is TRBJ1-2, the V gene TRBV5-1, with 7 bases matching TRBD1. From germline, CDR1 is SGHRS and CDR2 YFSETQ. Unmatched junction bases numbered 4, after V lost 4 bases and J lost 4 bases. There are 13 residues in the CDR3.

The chain is built from TRBV7-6 and TRBJ2-7; weak D call: TRBD2 (7 bases). The germline CDR1 and CDR2 sequences are SGHVS and FNYEAQ. Trimming took off 1 base at V and 0 bases at J, with 19 bases between the two ends. The CDR3 has 18 residues. This chain's CDR3 is CASSLGWVGGGSSYEQYF. The CDR3 nucleotides read TGTGCCAGCAGCTTAGGTTGGGTAGGGGGGGGGAGCTCCTACGAGCAGTACTTC.

The rearrangement uses TRBV19 and TRBJ2-7; TRBD1 might be the D (6 bases). Germline lookup yields CDR1 LNHDA and CDR2 SQIVND (reference sequence). The CDR3 is 15 amino acids. Trimming took off 3 bases at V and 3 bases at J, with 15 bases between the two ends. The CDR3 reads CASSIKWRGGYEQYF. CDR3 nucleotides: TGTGCCAGTAGTATCAAATGGAGAGGGGGCTACGAGCAGTACTTC.

V and J are TRBV19 and TRBJ1-1; 8 bases map to TRBD1. Germline V CDR1 and CDR2: LNHDA, SQIVND (reference sequence). This CDR3 is 17 amino acids long. Germline trimming cut 8 bases from V and 2 bases from J; bases unmatched to any gene: 16. This chain's CDR3 is CASQKRGRGRPNTEAFF. The CDR3 DNA is TGTGCCAGTCAGAAAAGGGGCAGGGGGCGACCTAACACTGAAGCTTTCTTT.

The V call is TRBV6-6, the J call TRBJ1-5; D gene ambiguous. Germline CDR1 MNHNY, CDR2 SVGAGI (reference sequence). The CDR3 is 15 amino acids. V dropped 7 bases and J dropped 0 bases, with 13 bases sitting between them. The CDR3 bases are TGTGCCAGCATCCGCGCCGGGGATAGCAATCAGCCCCAGCATTTT. The encoded protein is CASIRAGDSNQPQHF.

The chain recombines TRBV5-1 with TRBJ2-1, with 8 bases matching TRBD1. J lost 7 bases, V lost 4 bases, and 4 bases had no gene match. The CDR3 length is 13 residues. CDR1 SGHRS and CDR2 YFSETQ come from the germline V gene. The CDR3 DNA reads TGCGCCAGCAGCAGGACAGGGAGTAATGAGCAGTTCTTC. Translation gives CASSRTGSNEQFF.

J is TRBJ2-7 and V is TRBV27; tentatively, D is TRBD1 (6 bases). Germline CDR1 reads MNHEY; CDR2 reads SMNVEV (reference sequence). The CDR3 length is 13 residues. Trimming took off 3 bases at V and 3 bases at J, with 9 bases between the two ends. Written as DNA, the CDR3 is TGTGCCAGCAGTTTGTTGGACAGCTACGAGCAGTACTTC. This gives the protein CASSLLDSYEQYF.